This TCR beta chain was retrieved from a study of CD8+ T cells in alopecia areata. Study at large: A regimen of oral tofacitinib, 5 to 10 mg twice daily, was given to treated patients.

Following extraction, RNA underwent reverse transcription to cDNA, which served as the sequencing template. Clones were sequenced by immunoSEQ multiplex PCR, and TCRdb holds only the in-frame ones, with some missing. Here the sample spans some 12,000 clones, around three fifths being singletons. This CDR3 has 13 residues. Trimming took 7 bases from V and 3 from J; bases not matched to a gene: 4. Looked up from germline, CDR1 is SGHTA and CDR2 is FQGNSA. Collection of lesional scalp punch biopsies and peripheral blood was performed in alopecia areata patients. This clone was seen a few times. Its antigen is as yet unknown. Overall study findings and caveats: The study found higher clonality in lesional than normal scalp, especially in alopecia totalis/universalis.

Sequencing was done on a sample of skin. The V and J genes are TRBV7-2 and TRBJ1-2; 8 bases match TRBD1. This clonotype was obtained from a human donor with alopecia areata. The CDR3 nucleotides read TGTGCCAGCACCTCAGGGGGCTACTATGGCTACACCTTC. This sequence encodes CASTSGGYYGYTF.